The present TCR beta chain was sequenced within a study of blood T cell repertoires in COVID-19. The overall study: In each case, the material was cDNA or gDNA derived from T cells, B-cell-depleted T cells, or PBMCs.

As originally analysed: By means of reference gene primer amplification, nucleated cell counts were estimated. Measured with immunoSEQ multiplex PCR; TCRdb has only the in-frame clones, and not every one. The V and J calls and clone size are taken from that table; D and trimming were inferred from the DNA. Of 80,000 to 100,000 clones listed, approximately 79% are singletons. With 5 bases clipped from V and 4 bases from J, the junction kept 1 base outside the gene matches. The length of the CDR3 is 13 residues. The V gene's germline CDR1 is MNHEY and CDR2 SVGAGI. V is TRBV6-5 and J is TRBJ1-5, with 8 bases aligning to TRBD1. The sequence was obtained from a man in his 70s with active or convalescent COVID-19. The sequenced sample was peripheral blood. Here the CDR3 DNA reads TGTGCCAGCAGTAGGACAGGGAATCAGCCCCAGCATTTT. It is translated as CASSRTGNQPQHF.